This T cell receptor beta chain was documented in a study of cytomegalovirus exposure and HLA in healthy donors. General study results and limits: TCR beta V- and J-gene trimming was later associated with a missense DCLRE1C variant. What was likely a sequencing artifact was a cluster of highly shared sequence variants.

Points on this clone: Its specificity is unknown.

PCR amplification relied on 60 Vbeta primers (plus 13 Jbeta primers). Here immunoSEQ multiplex PCR was the method, and the copy in TCRdb shows in-frame clones only, minus some. This sample's table reports about 43,000 clones. J lost 4 bases, V lost 5 bases, and 11 bases had no gene match. Germline-derived CDR1 and CDR2 are SGHDN and FVKESK. The CDR3 length is 16 residues. The sequencing sample was made of PBMCs. The receptor comes from a woman aged 25-40 years in good health and CMV-seronegative. The chain couples TRBV14 to TRBJ2-7; 10 bases map to TRBD2. Here the CDR3 DNA reads TGTGCCAGCAGCGCCTCGTCTAGCGGGAGACGATACGAGCAGTACTTC. Its translation is CASSASSSGRRYEQYF.